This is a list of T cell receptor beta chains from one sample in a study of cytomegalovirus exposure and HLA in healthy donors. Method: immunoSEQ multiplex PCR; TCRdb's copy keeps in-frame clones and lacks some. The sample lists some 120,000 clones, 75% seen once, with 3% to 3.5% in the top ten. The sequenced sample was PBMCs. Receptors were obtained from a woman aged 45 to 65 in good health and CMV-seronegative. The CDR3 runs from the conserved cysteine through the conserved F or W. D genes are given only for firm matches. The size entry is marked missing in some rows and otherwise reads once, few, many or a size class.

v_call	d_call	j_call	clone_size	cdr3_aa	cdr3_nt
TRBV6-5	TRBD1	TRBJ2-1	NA	CASSPTGGLNEQFF	TGTGCCAGCAGTCCGACAGGGGGCCTAAATGAGCAGTTCTTC
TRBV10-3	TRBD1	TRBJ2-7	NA	CATLGQGNSYEQYF	TGTGCCACCTTGGGACAGGGAAACTCCTACGAGCAGTACTTC
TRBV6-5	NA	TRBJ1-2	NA	CASKDSRGYTF	TGTGCCAGCAAGGACAGTCGAGGCTACACCTTC
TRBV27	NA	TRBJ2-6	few	CASSVSPGATGANVLTF	TGTGCCAGCAGTGTCTCCCCAGGGGCTACTGGGGCCAACGTCCTGACTTTC
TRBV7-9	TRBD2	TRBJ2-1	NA	CASSLLAGGLNEQFF	TGTGCCAGCAGCTTACTAGCGGGAGGCCTGAATGAGCAGTTCTTC
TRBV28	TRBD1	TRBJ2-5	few	CASSPQGAIETQYF	TGTGCCAGCAGTCCACAGGGGGCCATAGAGACCCAGTACTTC
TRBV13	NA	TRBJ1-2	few	CASSTRNYGYTF	TGTGCCAGCAGTACAAGAAACTATGGCTACACCTTC
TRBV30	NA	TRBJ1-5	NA	CAWASTHYSNQPQHF	TGTGCCTGGGCATCGACTCACTATAGCAATCAGCCCCAGCATTTT
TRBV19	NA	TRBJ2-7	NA	CASSSRVDEQYF	TGTGCCAGTAGTTCCAGGGTCGACGAGCAGTACTTC
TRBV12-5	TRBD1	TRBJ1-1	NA	CASGSQGGNTEAFF	TGTGCTAGTGGTTCACAGGGGGGGAACACTGAAGCTTTCTTT
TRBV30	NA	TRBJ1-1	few	CAWSPVFTEAFF	TGTGCCTGGAGTCCTGTCTTCACTGAAGCTTTCTTT
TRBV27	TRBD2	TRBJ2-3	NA	CASKRELTDTQYF	TGTGCCAGTAAGCGGGAGTTAACGGATACGCAGTATTTT
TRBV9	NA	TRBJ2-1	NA	CASSALETYNEQFF	TGTGCCAGCAGCGCCCTTGAGACATACAATGAGCAGTTCTTC
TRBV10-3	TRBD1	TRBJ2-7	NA	CAISEQGVSYEQYF	TGTGCCATCAGTGAGCAGGGGGTCTCCTACGAGCAGTACTTC
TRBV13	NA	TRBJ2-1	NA	CASSPLTPGDNEQFF	TGTGCCAGCAGCCCATTAACCCCCGGGGACAATGAGCAGTTCTTC
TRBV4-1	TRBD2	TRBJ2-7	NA	CASSQTGTSPYEQYF	TGCGCCAGCAGCCAGACCGGGACTAGTCCCTACGAGCAGTACTTC
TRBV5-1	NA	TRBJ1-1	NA	CASSRSPSGWNTEAFF	TGCGCCAGCAGCCGTTCTCCGTCCGGGTGGAACACTGAAGCTTTCTTT
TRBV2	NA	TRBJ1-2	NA	CASIETDFYGYTF	TGTGCCAGCATCGAGACGGACTTCTATGGCTACACCTTC
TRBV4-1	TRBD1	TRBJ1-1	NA	CASSQRDRGTEAFF	TGCGCCAGCAGCCAGAGAGACAGGGGCACTGAAGCTTTCTTT
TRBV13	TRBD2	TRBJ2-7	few	CASSLTLAGGIDEQYF	TGTGCCAGCAGCTTAACCCTTGCGGGAGGTATAGACGAGCAGTACTTC
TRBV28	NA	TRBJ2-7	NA	CASSYGQWEQYF	TGTGCCAGCAGTTACGGACAGTGGGAGCAGTACTTC
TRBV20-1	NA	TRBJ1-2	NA	CSAGTGTPNTF	TGCAGTGCCGGAACCGGGACTCCTAACACCTTC
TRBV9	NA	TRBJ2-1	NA	CASSVGASDYNEQFF	TGTGCCAGCAGCGTAGGGGCTAGCGACTACAATGAGCAGTTCTTC
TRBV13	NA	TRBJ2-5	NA	CASSSSPFIVGAQETQYF	TGTGCCAGCAGCTCATCCCCTTTTATTGTGGGAGCACAAGAGACCCAGTACTTC
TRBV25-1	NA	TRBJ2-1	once	CASSEYWARDRFF	TGTGCCAGCAGTGAATATTGGGCCAGGGATAGGTTCTTC
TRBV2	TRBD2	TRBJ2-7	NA	CASRPATSGRHEQYF	TGTGCCAGCAGGCCCGCCACTAGCGGGAGGCACGAGCAGTACTTC
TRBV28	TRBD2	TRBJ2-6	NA	CASSSPIPGLAGSAGANVLTF	TGTGCCAGCAGTTCCCCTATCCCTGGGCTAGCGGGATCGGCTGGGGCCAACGTCCTGACTTTC
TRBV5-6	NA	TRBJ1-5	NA	CASSLGDQPQHF	TGTGCCAGCAGCTTAGGGGATCAGCCCCAGCATTTT
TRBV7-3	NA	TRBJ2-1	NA	CASSQTASSHEQFF	TGTGCCAGCAGCCAAACCGCTAGTTCCCATGAGCAGTTCTTC
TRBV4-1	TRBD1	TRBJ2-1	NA	CASSRTGGENEQFF	TGCGCCAGCAGCCGGACAGGGGGTGAAAATGAGCAGTTCTTC
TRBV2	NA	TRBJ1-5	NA	CASSEHSNQPQHF	TGTGCCAGCAGTGAACATAGCAATCAGCCCCAGCATTTT
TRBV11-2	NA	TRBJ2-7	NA	CASSRPGRGTYEQYF	TGTGCCAGCAGCCGCCCCGGAAGGGGCACCTACGAGCAGTATTTC
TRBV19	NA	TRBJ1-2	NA	CASSTSSRDTEGYTF	TGTGCCAGTAGTACCTCGTCCCGGGACACGGAAGGCTACACCTTC
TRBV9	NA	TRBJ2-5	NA	CASSPLSPGAGETQYF	TGTGCCAGCAGCCCCCTGAGCCCGGGAGCTGGAGAGACCCAGTACTTC
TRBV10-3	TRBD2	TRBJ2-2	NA	CAGGTGLAGAGELFF	TGTGCCGGGGGGACGGGACTAGCGGGAGCCGGGGAGCTGTTTTTT
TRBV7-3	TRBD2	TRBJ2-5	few	CASSLLAGGKETQYF	TGTGCCAGCAGCTTATTAGCGGGAGGAAAAGAGACCCAGTACTTC
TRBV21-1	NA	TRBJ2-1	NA	CASSKGSSGNNEQFF	TGTGCCAGCAGCAAAGGGTCTAGCGGGAACAATGAGCAGTTCTTC
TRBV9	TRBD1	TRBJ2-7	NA	CASSSRDSSYEQYF	TGTGCCAGCAGCTCACGGGACAGCTCCTACGAGCAGTACTTC
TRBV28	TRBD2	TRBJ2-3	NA	CASSSETGTSGTDTQYF	TGTGCCAGCAGTTCTGAGACCGGGACTAGCGGAACAGATACGCAGTATTTT
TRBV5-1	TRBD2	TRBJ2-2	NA	CASSFFIAGTNTGELFF	TGCGCCAGCAGCTTTTTTATAGCGGGAACGAACACCGGGGAGCTGTTTTTT